These 10 T cell receptor beta chains share one sample of origin, sequenced in a study of cytomegalovirus exposure and HLA in healthy donors. 60 Vbeta and 13 Jbeta primers were used in PCR. Clones were read by immunoSEQ multiplex PCR, and TCRdb kept only the in-frame ones, dropping some. The table includes roughly 160,000 clones, approximately 77% detected once. The sample was PBMCs. Receptors were obtained from a man aged 50 to 60 in good health and CMV-seropositive.

The J gene is TRBJ1-3, the V gene TRBV5-1; TRBD1 is a possible D gene (5 bases). Germline CDR1 reads SGHRS; CDR2 reads YFSETQ. The CDR3 totals 14 residues. V was cut by 4 bases and J by 0 bases, with 8 bases left in between. The CDR3 here is CASSDSISGNTIYF. The CDR3 nucleotides are TGCGCCAGCAGCGACAGCATCTCTGGAAACACCATATATTTT.

V gene TRBV6-1 combines with J gene TRBJ1-1; weak D call: TRBD1 (5 bases). The CDR3 consists of 13 residues. Germline assignment: CDR1 MNHNS and CDR2 SASEGT. Trimming shortened V by 7 bases and J by 0 bases, and 9 bases separated the two germline ends. The CDR3 reads CASTQGMNTEAFF. The DNA of the CDR3 is TGTGCCAGCACCCAGGGCATGAACACTGAAGCTTTCTTT.

The CDR3 region has the DNA TGTGCCAGCAGCCCCCCCGATCCCAGGGGATATGGCTACACCTTC. Its translation is CASSPPDPRGYGYTF. The rearrangement joins TRBV7-8 to TRBJ1-2; perhaps TRBD1 as D (6 bases). The CDR3 has 15 residues. Looked up from germline, CDR1 is SGHVS and CDR2 is FQNEAQ. V lost 5 bases to trimming and J lost 5 bases, with 18 bases between them.

This clone was seen just once. The chain links TRBV4-3 to TRBJ2-3; perhaps TRBD1 as D (5 bases). This CDR3 contains 15 residues. Per the germline V gene, CDR1 is LGHNA and CDR2 is YSLEER. Between the trimmed V and J ends, which lost 0 bases and 4 bases, there was a span of 11 bases. In DNA form, the CDR3 reads TGCGCCAGCAGCCAAGATCGTCTAGGGGCAGATACGCAGTATTTT. Protein product: CASSQDRLGADTQYF.

This clone occurred a few times. The genes are TRBV28 and TRBJ1-1; possible D gene TRBD1, 6 bases. The germline V gene has CDR1 MDHEN and CDR2 SYDVKM. CDR3 length: 14 residues. V lost 5 bases and J 1 base, leaving 11 bases between the germline ends. This chain's CDR3 is CASSRGGSNTEAFF. CDR3 DNA sequence: TGTGCCAGCAGTCGAGGGGGTTCGAACACTGAAGCTTTCTTT. Drawing the rest from reference TRBV28 and TRBJ1-1, the complete variable domain is DVKVTQSSRYLVKRTGEKVFLECVQDMDHENMFWYRQDPGLGLRLIYFSYDVKMKEKGDIPEGYSVSREKKERFSLILESASTNQTSMYLCASSRGGSNTEAFFGQGTRLTVV.

V gene TRBV11-2 combines with J gene TRBJ1-1, with TRBD1 matching 9 bases. J gave up 7 bases and V 4 bases, and 4 bases lay outside the gene matches. The germline gives CDR1 SGHAT, CDR2 FQNNGV. This CDR3 has 13 amino acids. The CDR3 region is CASSYTGGNEAFF. DNA for the CDR3: TGTGCCAGCAGCTATACAGGGGGCAATGAAGCTTTCTTT.

The rearrangement uses TRBV7-7 and TRBJ2-7, with D maybe TRBD2 (6 bases). V was shortened by 1 base and J by 6 bases, with 10 bases between the two germline ends. The V gene's germline CDR1 is SSHAT and CDR2 FNYEAQ (reference sequence). The CDR3 sequence is 13 residues long. CDR3 nucleotides: TGTGCCAGCAGCTTAGGGCGGGGCGGCGAGCAGTACTTC. It translates to CASSLGRGGEQYF.

CDR3: CASRGQGAGTEAFF. The CDR3 coding sequence is TGTGCCAGCAGGGGACAGGGGGCCGGAACTGAAGCTTTCTTT. The chain joins TRBV2 to TRBJ1-1, with 12 bases matching TRBD1. Germline CDR1 SNHLY, CDR2 FYNNEI. The CDR3 consists of 14 residues. V trimming: 6 bases; J trimming: 5 bases; junction bases outside the gene matches: 4.

The V gene is TRBV19, the J gene TRBJ2-3, with TRBD2 matching over 10 bases. Germline-derived CDR1 and CDR2 are LNHDA and SQIVND (reference sequence). The CDR3 totals 15 residues. Losses at the gene ends were 7 bases for V and 2 bases for J; bases not matched to a gene: 6. In DNA form, the CDR3 reads TGTGCCAGTACCCCAAGCGGGGGGGTCACAGATACGCAGTATTTT. This gives the protein CASTPSGGVTDTQYF.

This chain uses TRBV18 with TRBJ2-7; TRBD2 matches 12 bases. J gave up 3 bases and V 4 bases, and 7 bases lay outside the gene matches. This CDR3 is built from 16 residues. Germline loops: CDR1 KGHSH, CDR2 LQKENI. The DNA of the CDR3 is TGTGCCAGCTCACGACCTAGCGGGGGGGCCTTCTACGAGCAGTACTTC. Translating gives CASSRPSGGAFYEQYF.